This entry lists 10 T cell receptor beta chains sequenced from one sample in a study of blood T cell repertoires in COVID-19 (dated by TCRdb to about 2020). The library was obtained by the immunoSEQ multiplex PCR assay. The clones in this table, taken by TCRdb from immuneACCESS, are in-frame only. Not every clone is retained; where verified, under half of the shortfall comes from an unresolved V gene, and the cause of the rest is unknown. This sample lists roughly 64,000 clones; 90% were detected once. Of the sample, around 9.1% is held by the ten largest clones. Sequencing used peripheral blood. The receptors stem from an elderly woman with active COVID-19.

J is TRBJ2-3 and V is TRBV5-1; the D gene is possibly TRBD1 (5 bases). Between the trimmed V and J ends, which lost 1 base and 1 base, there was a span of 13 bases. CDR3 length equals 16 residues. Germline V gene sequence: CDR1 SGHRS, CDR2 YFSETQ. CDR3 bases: TGCGCCAGCAGCTTGTATATGGGCAGGGGCACAGATACGCAGTATTTT. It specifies CASSLYMGRGTDTQYF.

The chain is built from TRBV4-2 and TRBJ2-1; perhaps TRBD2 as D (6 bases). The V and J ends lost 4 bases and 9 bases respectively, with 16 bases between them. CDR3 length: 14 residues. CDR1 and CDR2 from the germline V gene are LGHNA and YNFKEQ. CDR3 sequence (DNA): TGTGCCAGCAGCCCGTCAGTCTCCGGGGGTGAGCAGTTCTTC. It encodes CASSPSVSGGEQFF.

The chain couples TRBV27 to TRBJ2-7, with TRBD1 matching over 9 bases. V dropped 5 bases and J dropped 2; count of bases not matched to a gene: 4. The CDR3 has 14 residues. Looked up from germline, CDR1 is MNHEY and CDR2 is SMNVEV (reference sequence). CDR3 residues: CASSRQGGAYEQYF. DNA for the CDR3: TGTGCCAGCAGTAGACAGGGGGGGGCCTACGAGCAGTACTTC.

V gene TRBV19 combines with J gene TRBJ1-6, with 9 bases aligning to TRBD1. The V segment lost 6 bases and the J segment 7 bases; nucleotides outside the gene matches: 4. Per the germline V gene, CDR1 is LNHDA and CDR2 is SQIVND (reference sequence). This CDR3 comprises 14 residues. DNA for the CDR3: TGTGCCAGTAGAACGGGACAGGGAAATTCACCCCTCCACTTT. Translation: CASRTGQGNSPLHF.

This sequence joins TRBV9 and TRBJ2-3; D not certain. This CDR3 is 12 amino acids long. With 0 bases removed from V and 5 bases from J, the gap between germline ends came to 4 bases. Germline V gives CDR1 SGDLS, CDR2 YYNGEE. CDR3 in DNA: TGTGCCAGCAGCGTAGTGAGAGATACGCAGTATTTT. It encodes CASSVVRDTQYF.

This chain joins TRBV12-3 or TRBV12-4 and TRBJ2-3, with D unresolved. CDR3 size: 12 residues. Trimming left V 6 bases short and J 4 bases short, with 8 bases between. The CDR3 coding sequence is TGTGCCAGCAGCGACGGGTCAGATACGCAGTATTTT. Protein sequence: CASSDGSDTQYF.

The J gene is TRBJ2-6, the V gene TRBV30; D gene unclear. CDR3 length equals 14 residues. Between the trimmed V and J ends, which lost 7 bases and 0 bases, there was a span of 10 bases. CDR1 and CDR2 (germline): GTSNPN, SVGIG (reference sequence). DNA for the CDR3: TGTGCCTCCCGCTACTTCTCTGGGGCCAACGTCCTGACTTTC. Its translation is CASRYFSGANVLTF.

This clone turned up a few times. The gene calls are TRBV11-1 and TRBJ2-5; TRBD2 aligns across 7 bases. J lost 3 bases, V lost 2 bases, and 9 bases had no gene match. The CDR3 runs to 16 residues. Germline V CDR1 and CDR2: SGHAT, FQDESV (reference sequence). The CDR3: CASSLWGGDYEETQYF. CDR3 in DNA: TGTGCCAGCAGCTTATGGGGGGGGGATTACGAAGAGACCCAGTACTTC.

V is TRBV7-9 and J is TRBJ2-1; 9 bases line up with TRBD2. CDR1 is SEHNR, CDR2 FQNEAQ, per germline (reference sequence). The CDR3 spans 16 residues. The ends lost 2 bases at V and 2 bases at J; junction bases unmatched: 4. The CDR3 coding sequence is TGTGCCAGCAGCTTATATAGCGGGAGTACCTACAATGAGCAGTTCTTC. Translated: CASSLYSGSTYNEQFF.

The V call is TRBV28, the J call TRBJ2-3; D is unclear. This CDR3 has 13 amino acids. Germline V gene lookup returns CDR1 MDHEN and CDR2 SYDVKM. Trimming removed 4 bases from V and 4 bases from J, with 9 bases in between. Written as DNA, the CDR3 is TGTGCCAGCAGTTCCCCTACCGCAGATACGCAGTATTTT. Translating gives CASSSPTADTQYF. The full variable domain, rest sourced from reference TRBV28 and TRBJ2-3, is DVKVTQSSRYLVKRTGEKVFLECVQDMDHENMFWYRQDPGLGLRLIYFSYDVKMKEKGDIPEGYSVSREKKERFSLILESASTNQTSMYLCASSSPTADTQYFGPGTRLTVL.